The 28 T cell receptor beta chains presented below share a single source sample, sequenced in a study of regulatory T cells in long-lasting Graves disease. Building the TCR beta libraries relied on iRepertoire HTBI primers, and CDR3 regions underwent Arm-PCR. TCRdb reanalysed the multiplex PCR reads using MiXCR and keeps one entry per CDR3 protein. The sample lists some 340,000 distinct CDR3 sequences, approximately 10% occurring once. Time point in this sample: newly diagnosed GD, antithyroid drugs for less than 3 months. TCR sequences were obtained from RNA taken from PBMCs. The same specimen was also included in a second study, on T cells in Graves' hyperthyroidism and ophthalmopathy.

The sample consisted of peripheral blood mononuclear cells (PBMCs), taken at new diagnosis, from a patient treated with antithyroid drugs. These receptors all come from a woman under 30 with Graves disease.

V gene TRBV14 combines with J gene TRBJ1-6; D remains ambiguous. The CDR3 is 16 amino acids. V shed 4 bases and J shed 1 base, with 11 bases lying between them. Germline loops: CDR1 SGHDN, CDR2 FVKESK. CDR3 coding DNA: TGTGCCAGCAGCCTCGGGCAGGTATCCTATAATTCACCCCTCCACTTT. This translates into CASSLGQVSYNSPLHF.

This clonotype was seen ten or more times. This rearrangement joins TRBV5-1 to TRBJ1-2, with D possibly being TRBD1 (5 bases). Germline values: CDR1 SGHRS, CDR2 YFSETQ. Trimming pared 0 bases from V and 0 bases from J, leaving 21 bases between. This CDR3 comprises 19 residues. This CDR3 is CASSLVGAEGPSANYGYTF. DNA of the CDR3: TGCGCCAGCAGCTTGGTAGGGGCAGAGGGGCCGTCAGCTAACTATGGCTACACCTTC.

This clonotype was detected ten times or more. CDR3 in amino acids: CATSDLRGRGFNEQFF. CDR3 nucleotide sequence: TGTGCCACCAGTGATTTGCGTGGGAGGGGTTTCAATGAGCAGTTCTTC. The J gene is TRBJ2-1, the V gene TRBV24-1; 7 bases line up with TRBD2. V was clipped by 0 bases and J by 6 bases; unmatched bases: 7. Germline V CDR1 and CDR2: KGHDR, SFDVKD. The CDR3 spans 16 residues.

This clonotype came up many times. The genes are TRBV29-1 and TRBJ2-3, with 9 bases fitting TRBD1. Germline V gene sequence: CDR1 SQVTM, CDR2 ANQGSEA. The CDR3 loop spans 14 amino acids. J lost 6 bases, V lost 7 bases, and 11 bases had no gene match. The CDR3 bases are TGCAGCGCCCGGGCCCTCGGACAGGGGGATACGCAGTATTTT. Encoded protein: CSARALGQGDTQYF.

Of note for this clonotype: A much larger clone differs from this one at a single base, so this may be a read error. The genes are TRBV6-2 or TRBV6-3 and TRBJ2-2, with a tentative D call TRBD1 (7 bases). Germline V gene data show CDR1 as MNHEY and CDR2 as SVGEGT. The V end was cut by 7 bases, the J end by 4 bases, with 19 bases between. The length of the CDR3 is 16 residues. The CDR3 region has the DNA TGTGCCAGCAATCTGGCGGGGACAGTGAGCACCGGGGAGCTGTTTTTT. This encodes CASNLAGTVSTGELFF.

This clonotype showed up many times. The rearrangement uses TRBV6-1 and TRBJ2-1, with D uncertain. This CDR3 has 12 residues. Trimming pared 5 bases from V and 9 bases from J, leaving 11 bases between. Germline V CDR1 and CDR2: MNHNS, SASEGT. For the CDR3, the DNA is TGTGCCAGCAGTCCTACCGACGGTGAGCAGTTCTTC. Protein product: CASSPTDGEQFF.

This clonotype was counted many times. This chain links TRBV20-1 with TRBJ2-7, with no clear D. From germline, CDR1 is DFQATT and CDR2 SNEGSKA (reference sequence). This CDR3 comprises 17 residues. V lost 0 bases, J lost 4 bases, and 22 bases lay in between. The CDR3 DNA reads TGCAGTGCTAGAGATCATGAGCTGCCCCTCCTATGGTACGAGCAGTACTTC. It encodes CSARDHELPLLWYEQYF.

This clonotype was detected a few times. The chain links TRBV7-9 to TRBJ1-1; tentatively, D is TRBD1 (6 bases). CDR3 length: 16 residues. V was shortened by 0 bases and J by 3 bases, with 14 bases between the two germline ends. Germline assignment: CDR1 SEHNR and CDR2 FQNEAQ (reference sequence). CDR3 amino acids: CASSLAPRQVHTEAFF. The DNA for the CDR3 is TGTGCCAGCAGCTTAGCCCCAAGACAGGTTCACACTGAAGCTTTCTTT.

In its sample, this clonotype was seen many times. The genes are TRBV5-1 and TRBJ2-6, with TRBD1 as a possible D gene (6 bases). Germline-derived CDR1 and CDR2 are SGHRS and YFSETQ. Deletions cut 3 bases from V and 0 bases from J, with 7 bases between. The CDR3 sequence is 15 residues long. CDR3 nucleotides: TGCGCCAGCAGCTCAGGGGACTCTGGGGCCAACGTCCTGACTTTC. Residues: CASSSGDSGANVLTF.

The sample holds many counts of this clonotype. This chain joins TRBV11-2 and TRBJ2-7; D not resolved. V lost 5 bases and J lost 3, with 14 bases in between. From germline, CDR1 is SGHAT and CDR2 FQNNGV. This CDR3 region has 14 residues. CDR3 protein: CASSILFVSYEQYF. The CDR3 DNA is TGTGCCAGCAGCATCTTGTTTGTGAGCTACGAGCAGTACTTC. Full variable domain (outside the CDR3, taken from reference TRBV11-2 and TRBJ2-7): EAGVAQSPRYKIIEKRQSVAFWCNPISGHATLYWYQQILGQGPKLLIQFQNNGVVDDSQLPKDRFSAERLKGVDSTLKIQPAKLEDSAVYLCASSILFVSYEQYFGPGTRLTVT.

The chain's CDR3 is CASRGIGFLSSYEQYV. Here the CDR3 DNA reads TGTGCCAGTAGGGGGATCGGTTTCTTGAGCTCCTACGAGCAGTACGTC. The J gene is TRBJ2-7, the V gene TRBV19; D call uncertain. This CDR3 spans 16 amino acids. V lost 6 bases to trimming and J lost 0 bases, with 18 bases between them. Per the germline V gene, CDR1 is LNHDA and CDR2 is SQIVND (reference sequence).

This clonotype was observed at least ten times. This chain links TRBV12-3 or TRBV12-4 with TRBJ1-4; possibly TRBD1 for D (5 bases). This CDR3 spans 22 amino acids. V gave up 3 bases and J gave up 8 bases, with 37 bases separating them. CDR3 protein: CASSLSHQGETLWPHFSEKLFF. CDR3 sequence (DNA): TGTGCCAGCAGTTTGTCGCATCAGGGAGAGACCTTGTGGCCGCACTTTAGCGAAAAACTGTTTTTT.

This clonotype was counted at least ten times. This chain joins TRBV29-1 and TRBJ2-1; a possible D gene is TRBD2 (5 bases). Trimming removed 2 bases at V and 0 bases at J, with 11 bases between. There are 15 residues in the CDR3. CDR1 SQVTM and CDR2 ANQGSEA come from the germline V gene. CDR3 sequence reads: CSVEKAESSYNEQFF. The CDR3 bases are TGCAGCGTTGAAAAAGCGGAGAGCTCCTACAATGAGCAGTTCTTC.

The sample holds many counts of this clonotype. The gene calls are TRBV12-3 or TRBV12-4 and TRBJ1-2; possibly TRBD1 for D (5 bases). V was trimmed by 10 bases and J by 2 bases, leaving 26 bases between them. CDR3 length equals 17 residues. The CDR3: CAILKGHTTEGNYGYTF. CDR3 coding DNA: TGTGCCATATTAAAGGGCCATACAACAGAGGGGAACTATGGCTACACCTTC.

The V gene is TRBV6-1, the J gene TRBJ1-5, with D hard to call. The V and J ends lost 7 bases and 5 bases respectively, with 18 bases between them. CDR1 MNHNS and CDR2 SASEGT come from the germline V gene. The CDR3 spans 15 residues. The CDR3 protein is CASTPSRRKDQPQHF. The CDR3 DNA reads as TGTGCCAGCACCCCTTCTAGGCGGAAAGATCAGCCCCAGCATTTT.

The V gene is TRBV6-1, the J gene TRBJ2-3; 11 positions agree with TRBD1. Germline assignment: CDR1 MNHNS and CDR2 SASEGT. Unmatched junction bases numbered 6, after V lost 10 bases and J lost 6 bases. This CDR3 has 13 amino acids. CDR3 loop: CATWDRGLDTQYF. CDR3 nucleotide sequence: TGTGCCACCTGGGACAGGGGGTTGGATACGCAGTATTTT.

This clonotype was seen at least ten times. The chain joins TRBV20-1 to TRBJ1-5; no definite D call. The CDR3 length is 13 residues. Germline CDR1 is DFQATT and CDR2 is SNEGSKA (reference sequence). Trimming took off 1 base at V and 0 bases at J, with 4 bases between the two ends. CDR3 nucleotides: TGCAGTGCTAGAGTTAATAGCAATCAGCCCCAGCATTTT. It codes for CSARVNSNQPQHF.

This clonotype has just a few counts. The V call is TRBV6-1, the J call TRBJ1-6; D is uncertain. The CDR3 spans 17 residues. Germline V gene data show CDR1 as MNHNS and CDR2 as SASEGT. V dropped 2 bases and J dropped 7 bases, with 18 bases sitting between them. This chain's CDR3 is CASSENRRAGTNSPLHF. The CDR3 coding sequence is TGTGCCAGCAGTGAAAATCGGAGGGCAGGAACCAATTCACCCCTCCACTTT.

This clonotype was observed a single time. Possible read error: a much larger clone is one base away. The rearrangement links TRBV7-2 to TRBJ2-4, with D perhaps TRBD1 (7 bases). The closer fit of TRBJ2-1 to the DNA end suggests the J call may be wrong. Germline assignment: CDR1 SGHTA and CDR2 FQGNSA. The CDR3 covers 14 residues. The CDR3 nucleotides are TGTGCCAGCAGCGCAGGGGGGAGACTAGGGGGGCAGTTCTTC. Translated: CASSAGGRLGGQFF.

This chain joins TRBV7-9 and TRBJ2-2; D is unresolved. CDR3 length: 16 amino acids. Looked up from germline, CDR1 is SEHNR and CDR2 is FQNEAQ (reference sequence). V shed 5 bases and J shed 7 bases, with 20 bases lying between them. Written as DNA, the CDR3 is TGTGCCAGCAGCCCCCCGCCGGTAGTCGGGCGCGGGGAGCTGTTTTTT. Protein product: CASSPPPVVGRGELFF.

This clonotype turned up a few times. The CDR3 nucleotides read TGTGCCAGTAGTTCCCACCGGATGCCAGGGTACAATGAGCAGTTCTTC. Translation: CASSSHRMPGYNEQFF. V usage is TRBV19 and J usage is TRBJ2-1; D perhaps matches TRBD1 (5 bases). V was clipped by 5 bases and J by 4 bases, with 18 bases between them. Germline CDR1 is LNHDA and CDR2 is SQIVND (reference sequence). This CDR3 has 16 residues. The variable domain in full, completed from reference TRBV19 and TRBJ2-1, reads DGGITQSPKYLFRKEGQNVTLSCEQNLNHDAMYWYRQDPGQGLRLIYYSQIVNDFQKGDIAEGYSVSREKKESFPLTVTSAQKNPTAFYLCASSSHRMPGYNEQFFGPGTRLTVL.

This clonotype was seen repeatedly, ten times or more. The chain couples TRBV20-1 to TRBJ2-5; weak D call: TRBD2 (6 bases). V shed 0 bases and J shed 3 bases, with 11 bases lying between them. Germline V gene data show CDR1 as DFQATT and CDR2 as SNEGSKA (reference sequence). This CDR3 region has 14 residues. The CDR3 is CSARDPRREETQYF. CDR3 nucleotides: TGCAGTGCTAGAGATCCGAGGAGGGAAGAGACCCAGTACTTC.

The chain employs TRBV27 and TRBJ2-3; 12 positions match TRBD2. Germline CDR1 and CDR2: MNHEY and SMNVEV (reference sequence). The J segment lost 3 bases and the V segment lost 2 bases, leaving 12 bases of the junction unmatched. CDR3 length equals 19 residues. As DNA, the CDR3 is TGTGCCAGCAGTTTAGAATTAGCTAGCGGGGGGGCCTTGACAGATACGCAGTATTTT. As protein: CASSLELASGGALTDTQYF.

This clonotype was seen at least ten times. V is TRBV2 and J is TRBJ2-6; TRBD2 agrees at 7 bases. CDR1 and CDR2 from the germline V gene are SNHLY and FYNNEI. After removal of 3 bases from V and 2 bases from J, the junction contained 7 bases not matched to a gene. CDR3 length: 17 amino acids. The CDR3 is CASSEWGGVPGANVLTF. CDR3 nucleotide sequence: TGTGCCAGCAGTGAGTGGGGAGGGGTTCCTGGGGCCAACGTCCTGACTTTC. The whole variable domain, remainder taken from reference TRBV2 and TRBJ2-6, is EPEVTQTPSHQVTQMGQEVILRCVPISNHLYFYWYRQILGQKVEFLVSFYNNEISEKSEIFDDQFSVERPDGSNFTLKIRSTKLEDSAMYFCASSEWGGVPGANVLTFGAGSRLTVL.

The chain carries TRBV25-1 and TRBJ2-3, with D perhaps TRBD1 (5 bases). The V end was cut by 6 bases, the J end by 6 bases, with 7 bases between. The CDR3 totals 11 residues. Germline V gives CDR1 MGHDK, CDR2 SYGVNS. The CDR3 is CASRGVDTQYF. The CDR3, as DNA: TGTGCCAGCAGAGGGGTGGATACGCAGTATTTT.

The rearrangement links TRBV5-1 to TRBJ2-7; possibly TRBD2 for D (6 bases). The CDR3 runs 15 residues. Germline V gene sequence: CDR1 SGHRS, CDR2 YFSETQ. V lost 4 bases and J lost 5, with 19 bases in between. The CDR3 coding sequence is TGCGCCAGCAGCCCCAAGCCGGGGGTAAGCGACGAGCAGTACTTC. Its protein is CASSPKPGVSDEQYF.

The chain carries TRBV4-3 and TRBJ2-5; 7 bases match TRBD1. V lost 8 bases, J lost 2 bases, and 5 bases stayed unmatched. The CDR3 is made up of 13 amino acids. Germline values: CDR1 LGHNA, CDR2 YSLEER. The CDR3, as DNA: TGCGCCAGCTCAAGGACAGGACAAGAGACCCAGTACTTC. Amino acids: CASSRTGQETQYF.

This clonotype was seen ten or more times. The chain uses TRBV20-1 and TRBJ2-3; D is ambiguous. This CDR3 is built from 15 residues. V was pared by 1 base and J by 2 bases, with 13 bases between. Germline V gene lookup returns CDR1 DFQATT and CDR2 SNEGSKA (reference sequence). The CDR3 loop reads CSARAPGHSTDTQYF. The CDR3 region has the DNA TGCAGTGCTAGAGCGCCGGGCCACTCCACAGATACGCAGTATTTT.